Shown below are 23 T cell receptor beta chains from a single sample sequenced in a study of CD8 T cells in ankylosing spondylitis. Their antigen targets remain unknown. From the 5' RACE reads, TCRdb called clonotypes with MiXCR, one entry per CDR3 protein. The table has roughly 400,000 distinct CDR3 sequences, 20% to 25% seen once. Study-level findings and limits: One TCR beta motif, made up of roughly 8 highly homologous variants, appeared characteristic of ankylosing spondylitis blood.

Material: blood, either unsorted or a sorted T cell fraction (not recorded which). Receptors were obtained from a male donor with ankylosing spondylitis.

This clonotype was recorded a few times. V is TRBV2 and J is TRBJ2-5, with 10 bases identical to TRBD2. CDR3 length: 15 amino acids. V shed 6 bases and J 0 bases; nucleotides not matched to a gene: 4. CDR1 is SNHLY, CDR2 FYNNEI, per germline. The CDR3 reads CASSKGLANQETQYF. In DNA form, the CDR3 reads TGTGCCAGCAGCAAGGGACTAGCGAACCAAGAGACCCAGTACTTC.

CDR3 sequence reads: CASSLSLTWISYEQYF. In nucleotides, the CDR3 is TGTGCCAGCAGTTTAAGCCTGACTTGGATTTCCTACGAGCAGTACTTC. The rearrangement uses TRBV27 and TRBJ2-7, with D uncertain. CDR3 length: 16 residues. V was cut by 2 bases and J by 1 base, with 15 bases left in between. Germline CDR1 reads MNHEY; CDR2 reads SMNVEV (reference sequence).

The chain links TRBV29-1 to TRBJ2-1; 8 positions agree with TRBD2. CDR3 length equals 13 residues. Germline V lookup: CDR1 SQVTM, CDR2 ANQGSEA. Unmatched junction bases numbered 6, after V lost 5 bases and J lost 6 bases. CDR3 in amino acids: CSVLAGGGNEQFF. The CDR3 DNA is TGCAGCGTTCTGGCGGGAGGAGGCAATGAGCAGTTCTTC.

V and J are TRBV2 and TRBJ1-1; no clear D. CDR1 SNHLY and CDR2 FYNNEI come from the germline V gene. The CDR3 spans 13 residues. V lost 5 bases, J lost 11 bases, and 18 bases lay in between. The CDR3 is CASSRAREGSAFF. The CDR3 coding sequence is TGTGCCAGCAGTCGGGCAAGGGAGGGTAGCGCTTTCTTT.

CDR3 region: CASSPGQSWLGYTF. CDR3 DNA sequence: TGCGCCAGCAGCCCGGGACAGTCCTGGCTCGGCTACACCTTC. The chain has TRBV4-1 and TRBJ1-2; 7 bases are a match to TRBD1. Looked up from germline, CDR1 is MGHRA and CDR2 is YSYEKL. CDR3 length: 14 residues. The V and J ends lost 4 bases and 8 bases, in that order; junction bases with no gene match: 10.

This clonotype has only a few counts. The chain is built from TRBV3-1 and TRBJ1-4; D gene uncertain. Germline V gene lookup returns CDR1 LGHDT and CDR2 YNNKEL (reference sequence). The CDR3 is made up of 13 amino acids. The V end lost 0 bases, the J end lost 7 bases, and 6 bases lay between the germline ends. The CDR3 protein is CASSQDRTEKLFF. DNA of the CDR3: TGTGCCAGCAGCCAAGATAGGACTGAAAAACTGTTTTTT.

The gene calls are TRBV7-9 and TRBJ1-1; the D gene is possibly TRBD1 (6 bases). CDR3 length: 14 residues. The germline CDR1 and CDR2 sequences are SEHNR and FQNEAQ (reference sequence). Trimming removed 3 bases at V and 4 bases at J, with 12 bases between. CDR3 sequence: CASSLGPQGTEAFF. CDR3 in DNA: TGTGCCAGCAGCTTGGGGCCACAGGGCACTGAAGCTTTCTTT.

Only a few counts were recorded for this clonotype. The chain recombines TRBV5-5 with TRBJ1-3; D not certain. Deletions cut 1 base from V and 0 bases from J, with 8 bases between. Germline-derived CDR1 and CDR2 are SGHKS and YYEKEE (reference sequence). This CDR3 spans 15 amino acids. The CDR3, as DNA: TGTGCCAGCAGCTTGCGCAGTCTCTCTGGAAACACCATATATTTT. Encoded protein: CASSLRSLSGNTIYF.

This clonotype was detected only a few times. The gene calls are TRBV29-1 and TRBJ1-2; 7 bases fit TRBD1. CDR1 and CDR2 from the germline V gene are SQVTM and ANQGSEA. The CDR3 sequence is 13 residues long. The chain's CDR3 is CSAYEDRQYGYTF. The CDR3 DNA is TGCAGTGCGTACGAGGACAGGCAATATGGCTACACCTTC. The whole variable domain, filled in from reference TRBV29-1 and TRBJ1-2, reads SAVISQKPSRDICQRGTSLTIQCQVDSQVTMMFWYRQQPGQSLTLIATANQGSEATYESGFVIDKFPISRPNLTFSTLTVSNMSPEDSSIYLCSAYEDRQYGYTFGSGTRLTVV.

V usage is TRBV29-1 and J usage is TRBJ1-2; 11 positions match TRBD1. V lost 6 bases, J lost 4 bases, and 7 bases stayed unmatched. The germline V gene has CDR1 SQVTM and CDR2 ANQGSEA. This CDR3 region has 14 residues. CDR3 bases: TGCAGCGTGTGGACAGGGGGCTCCACCTATGGCTACACCTTC. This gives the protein CSVWTGGSTYGYTF.

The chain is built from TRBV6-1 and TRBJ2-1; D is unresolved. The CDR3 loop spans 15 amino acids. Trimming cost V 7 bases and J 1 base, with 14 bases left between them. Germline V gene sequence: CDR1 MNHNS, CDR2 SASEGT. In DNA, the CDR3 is TGTGCCAGCACAGTGAGTACTACGTCCTACAATGAGCAGTTCTTC. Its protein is CASTVSTTSYNEQFF.

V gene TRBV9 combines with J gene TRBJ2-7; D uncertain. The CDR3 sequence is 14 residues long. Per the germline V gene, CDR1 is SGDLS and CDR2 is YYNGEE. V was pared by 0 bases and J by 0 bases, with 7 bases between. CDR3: CASSVATNSYEQYF. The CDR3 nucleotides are TGTGCCAGCAGCGTAGCGACAAACTCCTACGAGCAGTACTTC. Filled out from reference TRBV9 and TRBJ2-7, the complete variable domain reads DSGVTQTPKHLITATGQRVTLRCSPRSGDLSVYWYQQSLDQGLQFLIQYYNGEERAKGNILERFSAQQFPDLHSELNLSSLELGDSALYFCASSVATNSYEQYFGPGTRLTVT.

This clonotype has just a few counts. DNA of the CDR3: TGTGCCAGCAGTGAAGTGGTAATGGGCGAGCAGTACTTC. Its protein product is CASSEVVMGEQYF. The chain has TRBV2 and TRBJ2-7; D uncertain. The CDR3 has 13 amino acids. The germline CDR1 and CDR2 sequences are SNHLY and FYNNEI. V gave up 1 base and J gave up 6 bases, with 10 bases separating them.

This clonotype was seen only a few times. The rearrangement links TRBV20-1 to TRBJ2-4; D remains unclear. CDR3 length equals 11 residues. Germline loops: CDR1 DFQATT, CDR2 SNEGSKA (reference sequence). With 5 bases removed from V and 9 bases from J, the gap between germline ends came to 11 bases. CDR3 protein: CSADRNAIQYF. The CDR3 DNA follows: TGCAGTGCTGACCGCAACGCCATTCAGTACTTC.

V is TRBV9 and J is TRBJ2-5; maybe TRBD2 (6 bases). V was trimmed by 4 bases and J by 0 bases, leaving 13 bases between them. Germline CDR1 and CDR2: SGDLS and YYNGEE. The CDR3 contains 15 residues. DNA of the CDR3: TGTGCCAGCAGCCCGGGGGAATGGGACCAAGAGACCCAGTACTTC. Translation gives CASSPGEWDQETQYF. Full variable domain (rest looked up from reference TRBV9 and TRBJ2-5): DSGVTQTPKHLITATGQRVTLRCSPRSGDLSVYWYQQSLDQGLQFLIQYYNGEERAKGNILERFSAQQFPDLHSELNLSSLELGDSALYFCASSPGEWDQETQYFGPGTRLLVL.

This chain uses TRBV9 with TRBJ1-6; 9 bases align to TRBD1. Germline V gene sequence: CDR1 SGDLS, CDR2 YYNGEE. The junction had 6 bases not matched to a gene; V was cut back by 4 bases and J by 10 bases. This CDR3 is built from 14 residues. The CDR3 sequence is CASSPGTGRSPLHF. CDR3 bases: TGTGCCAGCAGCCCCGGGACAGGGAGGTCACCCCTCCACTTT. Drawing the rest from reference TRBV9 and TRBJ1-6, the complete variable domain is DSGVTQTPKHLITATGQRVTLRCSPRSGDLSVYWYQQSLDQGLQFLIQYYNGEERAKGNILERFSAQQFPDLHSELNLSSLELGDSALYFCASSPGTGRSPLHFGNGTRLTVT.

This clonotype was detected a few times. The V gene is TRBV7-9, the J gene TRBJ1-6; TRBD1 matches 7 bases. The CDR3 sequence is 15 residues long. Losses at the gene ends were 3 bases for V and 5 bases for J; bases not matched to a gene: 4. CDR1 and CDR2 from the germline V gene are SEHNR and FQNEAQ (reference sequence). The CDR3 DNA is TGTGCCAGCAGCTTTCGGACAGGCAATAATTCACCCCTCCACTTT. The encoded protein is CASSFRTGNNSPLHF.

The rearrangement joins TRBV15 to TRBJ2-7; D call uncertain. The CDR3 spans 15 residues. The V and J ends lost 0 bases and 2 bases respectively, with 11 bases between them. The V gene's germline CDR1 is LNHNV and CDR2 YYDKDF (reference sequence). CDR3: CATSRDRAATYEQYF. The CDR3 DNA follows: TGTGCCACCAGCAGAGATCGGGCAGCCACCTACGAGCAGTACTTC.

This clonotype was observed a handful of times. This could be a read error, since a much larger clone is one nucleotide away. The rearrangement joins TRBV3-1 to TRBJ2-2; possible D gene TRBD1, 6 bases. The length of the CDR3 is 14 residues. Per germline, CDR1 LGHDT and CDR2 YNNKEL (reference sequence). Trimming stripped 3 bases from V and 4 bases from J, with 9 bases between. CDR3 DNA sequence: TGTGCCAGCAGCCACCTACAGGGCACCGGGGAGCTGTTTTTT. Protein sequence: CASSHLQGTGELFF.

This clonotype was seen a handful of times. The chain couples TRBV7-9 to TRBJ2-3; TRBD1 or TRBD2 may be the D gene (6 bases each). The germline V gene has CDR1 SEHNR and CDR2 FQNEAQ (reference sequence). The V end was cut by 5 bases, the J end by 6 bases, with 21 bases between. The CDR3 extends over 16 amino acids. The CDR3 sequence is CASSAGRQVRVDTQYF. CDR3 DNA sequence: TGTGCCAGCAGCGCGGGGCGACAGGTCCGGGTCGATACGCAGTATTTT.

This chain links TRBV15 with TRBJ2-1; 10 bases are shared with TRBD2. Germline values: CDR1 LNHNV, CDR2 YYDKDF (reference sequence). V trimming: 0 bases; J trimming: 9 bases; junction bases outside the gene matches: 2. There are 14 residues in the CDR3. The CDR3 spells CATSRDLAGAEQFF. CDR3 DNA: TGTGCCACCAGCAGAGATCTAGCGGGAGCTGAGCAGTTCTTC.

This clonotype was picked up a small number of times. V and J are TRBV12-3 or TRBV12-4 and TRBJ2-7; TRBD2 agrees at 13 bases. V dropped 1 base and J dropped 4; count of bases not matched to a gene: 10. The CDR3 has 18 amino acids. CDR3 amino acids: CASSLVGTSGTGDYEQYF. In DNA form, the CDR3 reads TGTGCCAGCAGTTTAGTGGGGACTAGCGGGACCGGAGATTACGAGCAGTACTTC.

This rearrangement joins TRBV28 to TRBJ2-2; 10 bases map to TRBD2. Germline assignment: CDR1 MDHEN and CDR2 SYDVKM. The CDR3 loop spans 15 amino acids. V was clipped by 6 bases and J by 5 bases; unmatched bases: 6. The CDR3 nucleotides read TGTGCCAGCAGGGCTCTAGCGGGAGTTACCGGGGAGCTGTTTTTT. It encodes CASRALAGVTGELFF.